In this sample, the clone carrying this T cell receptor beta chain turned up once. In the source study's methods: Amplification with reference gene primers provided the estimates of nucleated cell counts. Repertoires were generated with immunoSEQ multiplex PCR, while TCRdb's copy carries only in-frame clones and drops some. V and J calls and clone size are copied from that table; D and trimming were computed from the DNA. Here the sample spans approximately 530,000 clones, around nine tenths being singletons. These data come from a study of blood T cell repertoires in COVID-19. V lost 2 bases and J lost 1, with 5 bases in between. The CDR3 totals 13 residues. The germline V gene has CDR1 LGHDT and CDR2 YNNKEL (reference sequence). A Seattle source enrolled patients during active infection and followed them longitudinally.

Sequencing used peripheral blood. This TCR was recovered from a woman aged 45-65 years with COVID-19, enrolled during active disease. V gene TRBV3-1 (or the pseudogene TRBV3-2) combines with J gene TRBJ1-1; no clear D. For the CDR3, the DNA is TGTGCCAGCAGCCAACAACAGAACACTGAAGCTTTCTTT. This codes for CASSQQQNTEAFF.